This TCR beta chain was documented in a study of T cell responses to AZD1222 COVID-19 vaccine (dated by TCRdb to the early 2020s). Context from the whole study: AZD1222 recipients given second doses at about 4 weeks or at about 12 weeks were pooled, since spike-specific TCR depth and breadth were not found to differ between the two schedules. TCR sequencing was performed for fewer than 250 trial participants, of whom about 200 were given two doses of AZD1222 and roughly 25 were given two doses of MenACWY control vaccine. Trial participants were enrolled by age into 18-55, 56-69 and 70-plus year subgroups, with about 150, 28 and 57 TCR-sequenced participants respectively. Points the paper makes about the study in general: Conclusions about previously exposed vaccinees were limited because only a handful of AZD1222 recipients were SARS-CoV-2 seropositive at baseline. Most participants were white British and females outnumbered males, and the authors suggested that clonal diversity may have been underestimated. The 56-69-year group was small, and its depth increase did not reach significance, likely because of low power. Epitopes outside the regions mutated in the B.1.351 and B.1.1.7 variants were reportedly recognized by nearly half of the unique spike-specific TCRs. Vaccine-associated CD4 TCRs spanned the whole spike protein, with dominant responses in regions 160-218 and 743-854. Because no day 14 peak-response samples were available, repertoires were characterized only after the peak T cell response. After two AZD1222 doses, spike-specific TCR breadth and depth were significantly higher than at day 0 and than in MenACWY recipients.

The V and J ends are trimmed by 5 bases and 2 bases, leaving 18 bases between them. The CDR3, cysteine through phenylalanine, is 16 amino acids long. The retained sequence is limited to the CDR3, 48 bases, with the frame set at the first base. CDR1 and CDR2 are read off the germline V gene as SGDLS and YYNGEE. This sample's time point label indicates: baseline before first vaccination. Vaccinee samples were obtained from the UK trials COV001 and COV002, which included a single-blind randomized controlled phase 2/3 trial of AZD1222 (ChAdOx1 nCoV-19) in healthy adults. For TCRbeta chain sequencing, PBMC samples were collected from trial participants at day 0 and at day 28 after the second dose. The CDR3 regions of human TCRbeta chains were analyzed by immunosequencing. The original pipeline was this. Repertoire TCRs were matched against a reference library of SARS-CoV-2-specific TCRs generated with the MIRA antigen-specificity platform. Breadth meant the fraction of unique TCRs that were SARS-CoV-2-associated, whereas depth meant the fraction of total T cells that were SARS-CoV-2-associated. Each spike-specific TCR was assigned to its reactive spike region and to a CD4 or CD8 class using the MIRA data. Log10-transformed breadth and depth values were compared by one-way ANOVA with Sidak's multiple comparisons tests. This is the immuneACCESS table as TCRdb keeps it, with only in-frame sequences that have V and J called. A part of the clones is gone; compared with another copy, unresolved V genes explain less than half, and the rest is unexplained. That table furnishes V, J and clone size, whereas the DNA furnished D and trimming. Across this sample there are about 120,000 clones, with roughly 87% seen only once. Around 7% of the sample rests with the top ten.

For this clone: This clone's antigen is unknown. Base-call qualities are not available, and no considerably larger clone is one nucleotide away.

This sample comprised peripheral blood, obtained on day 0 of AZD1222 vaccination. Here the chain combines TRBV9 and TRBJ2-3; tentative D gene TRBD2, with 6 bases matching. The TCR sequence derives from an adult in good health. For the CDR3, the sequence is CASSTGLQTLTDTQYF. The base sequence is TGTGCCAGCAGTACGGGACTCCAAACTCTCACAGATACGCAGTATTTT.